This T cell receptor beta chain was recorded in a study of early T cells in non-severe SARS-CoV-2 infection. As for the study in general: Chains from this unsorted whole-blood bulk RNA could not be paired. General observations from the study: Anti-spike CD8 responses were favored in VDJdb matching, and private and CD4 specificities were missed.

The CDR3 loop spans 14 amino acids. Trimming pared 6 bases from V and 7 bases from J, leaving 16 bases between. Per the germline V gene, CDR1 is SGDLS and CDR2 is YYNGEE. The sample holds many counts of this clonotype. The antigen is unknown. Individually, cDNA molecules had unique molecular identifiers attached to them. TCRdb re-called the 5' RACE reads with MiXCR, one entry per CDR3 protein. In the table there are about 84,000 distinct CDR3 sequences, 12% of which are singletons. Sequencing input: whole blood. V and J are TRBV9 and TRBJ2-2; D is perhaps TRBD1 or TRBD2 (5 bases each). The sequence came from an adult who was a healthcare worker with PCR-confirmed SARS-CoV-2 infection or an uninfected control (not recorded which). CDR3: CASNGGALGGELFF. In DNA form, the CDR3 reads TGTGCCAGCAATGGGGGAGCACTGGGCGGGGAGCTGTTTTTT.